The rows below give T cell receptor beta chains drawn from one sample of a study of T-cell memory formation after mild COVID-19. TCRdb processed the 5' RACE reads anew with MiXCR; each CDR3 protein has one entry. The sample consists of tens of thousands of distinct CDR3 sequences, 15% to 20% of them appearing once. Sample: PBMCs or a T cell subset sorted from them (not recorded which). The receptor set was obtained from an adult woman who had mild COVID-19 (a few samples of this study predate the infection). Cell type and time point are not known. The CDR3 runs from the conserved cysteine through the conserved F or W. The order of the fields is J gene, D gene, V gene, clone size, CDR3 DNA, CDR3 protein. A D gene is named only where the DNA matches it firmly. Clone size, where shown, is once, few, many, or a class for clones that have expanded.

TRBJ2-1	.	TRBV3-1	few	TGTGCCAGCAGCCAAGGCGTTAGGGGGAGGTTGAATGAGCAGTTCTTC	CASSQGVRGRLNEQFF
TRBJ1-5	.	TRBV21-1	few	TGTGCCAGCAGCAAAAAGGGGGACAATCAGCCCCAGCATTTT	CASSKKGDNQPQHF
TRBJ1-1	TRBD1	TRBV29-1	few	TGCAGCGTTGAGGTGCAGGGGGATGAAGCTTTCTTT	CSVEVQGDEAFF
TRBJ2-7	.	TRBV19	few	TGTGCCAGTAGTCCTACAGGGAACGAGCAGTACTTC	CASSPTGNEQYF
TRBJ2-7	.	TRBV27	few	TGTGCCAGCAGTTTAAACTGGCCCTACGAGCAGTACTTC	CASSLNWPYEQYF
TRBJ2-2	TRBD1	TRBV5-4	.	TGTGCCAGCAGCTTTAGGGGCCTACAGGGGAGCCCCGGGGAGCTGTTTTTT	CASSFRGLQGSPGELFF
TRBJ2-1	TRBD2	TRBV18	few	TGTGCCAGCTCACAGGTTAGCGGGAGTGATGAGCAGTTCTTC	CASSQVSGSDEQFF
TRBJ2-3	.	TRBV27	.	TGTGCCAGCAGTTCCGAAACAGGCAGCACAGATACGCAGTATTTT	CASSSETGSTDTQYF
TRBJ2-7	.	TRBV3-1	.	TGTGCCAGCAGCCCTTATAGTGGGCCCTACGAGCAGTACTTC	CASSPYSGPYEQYF
TRBJ1-5	.	TRBV5-1	once	TGCGCCAGCAGCTTGGTAGGAGGGGATCAGCCCCAGCATTTT	CASSLVGGDQPQHF
TRBJ2-7	TRBD1	TRBV27	.	TGTGCCAGCAGTTTTAGTGGACAGGGGGCCTACGAGCAGTACTTC	CASSFSGQGAYEQYF
TRBJ2-4	.	TRBV12-3/TRBV12-4	few	TGTGCCAGCAGTTTAGAGGGAAACATTCAGTACTTC	CASSLEGNIQYF
TRBJ2-7	.	TRBV11-3	few	TGTGCCAGCAGCCTCCCGAATCACGAGCAGTACTTC	CASSLPNHEQYF
TRBJ2-7	TRBD2	TRBV12-3/TRBV12-4	many	TGTGCCAGCACGGGACTAGCGGACTACGAGCAGTACTTC	CASTGLADYEQYF
TRBJ1-1	.	TRBV6-5	few	TGTGCCAGCAGTTACATGAGGGGTTATACTGAAGCTTTCTTT	CASSYMRGYTEAFF
TRBJ2-5	TRBD2	TRBV7-6	.	TGTGCCAGCAGCCCGGGGGGGGCTACCACGTCCGAGTACTTC	CASSPGGATTSEYF
TRBJ2-7	TRBD2	TRBV9	few	TGTGCCAGAAGCGCTAGCGGGACCTCTGGAGAGCAGTACTTC	CARSASGTSGEQYF
TRBJ2-1	TRBD2	TRBV15	.	TGTGCCACCAGCAGAGGGACTAGCGGGATTGATGAGCAGTTCTTC	CATSRGTSGIDEQFF